This T cell receptor (beta chain) was recovered during a study of blood T cells in healthy people across ages. Primers used in a second PCR of about 7 to 12 cycles were a sample-barcoded 5' primer and a J-beta primer mix. Individual samples furnished no less than 3 million CDR3-containing paired-end reads apiece. TCRdb recomputed calls from the 5' RACE reads with MiXCR, one row per CDR3 protein. The sample consists of roughly 680,000 distinct CDR3 sequences, more than 45% of them appearing once. CDR1 and CDR2 (germline): MNHEY, SMNVEV (reference sequence). The CDR3 consists of 15 residues. Trimming took off 5 bases at V and 11 bases at J, with 19 bases between the two ends. Note on this clonotype: A much bigger clone sits one base away, suggesting this may be a read error.

V is TRBV27 and J is TRBJ1-6; unclear D gene. Sample: blood. The sequence came from a woman at least 80 years old in good health. The CDR3 here is CASSLEQLPNPPLHF. The CDR3 DNA reads as TGTGCCAGCAGTCTTGAACAGTTACCCAATCCACCCCTCCACTTT.